This T cell receptor beta chain was recovered during a study of Ad26.COV2.S vaccination and SARS-CoV-2 variants. Study-wide points: Breadth and depth estimates from TCRs may understate total T cell responses. Vaccine and placebo recipients had comparable breadth of non-spike TCRs. Individuals receiving vaccine had higher spike-specific TCR breadth than placebo recipients did.

V lost 5 bases to trimming and J lost 8 bases; unmatched junction nucleotides: 16. This CDR3 contains 16 residues. Germline V gene data show CDR1 as SGHAT and CDR2 as FQNNGV. Measured with immunoSEQ multiplex PCR; TCRdb has only the in-frame clones, and not every one. The table has some 350,000 clones, 90% to 95% seen once. The sample holds one count of this clone. Its antigen remains unidentified. This specimen consisted of peripheral blood, obtained after recovery from COVID-19. The origin of this receptor is a human donor who had recovered from COVID-19. J is TRBJ1-2 and V is TRBV11-2, with TRBD1 matching over 8 bases. CDR3 in DNA: TGTGCCAGCAGCACCCCAAACAGGGGGGAGAGATCGGGCTACACCTTC. This encodes CASSTPNRGERSGYTF. The variable domain in full, with the rest retrieved from reference TRBV11-2 and TRBJ1-2, is EAGVAQSPRYKIIEKRQSVAFWCNPISGHATLYWYQQILGQGPKLLIQFQNNGVVDDSQLPKDRFSAERLKGVDSTLKIQPAKLEDSAVYLCASSTPNRGERSGYTFGSGTRLTVV.